This TCR beta chain is from a study of beta chain features in type 1 diabetes. Every isolated RNA sample was fully reverse transcribed, so sequencing captured expressed TCRB transcripts. The method was immunoSEQ multiplex PCR; TCRdb's version includes in-frame clones alone and lacks a portion of them. The table includes under 150,000 clones, about 7.1% detected once. Germline-derived CDR1 and CDR2 are MDHEN and SYDVKM. Unmatched junction bases numbered 5, after V lost 6 bases and J lost 0 bases. The CDR3 totals 15 residues. The V and J genes are TRBV28 and TRBJ1-3; 7 nucleotides agree with TRBD1. This TCR derives from a woman aged 25 to 39 in good health. The sequencing sample was made of central memory CD4+ T cells from blood. Here the CDR3 reads CASSTGQISGNTIYF. In DNA, the CDR3 is TGTGCCAGCAGCACGGGACAGATCTCTGGAAACACCATATATTTT.